The present T cell receptor (beta chain) was sequenced within a study of T cells in localized non-small cell lung cancer (dated by TCRdb to between 2020 and 2021). At the level of the whole study: T cell repertoires of 236 early-stage NSCLC patients were analyzed, with tumors being compared against uninvolved tumor-adjacent lungs. The cohort consisted of under 300 treatment-naive NSCLC patients whose localized lung tumors had been resected. A mean age of around 66 years was recorded for the NSCLC patients, of whom roughly 130 were male and around 100 were female. Paper-wide results and their limitations: Longer overall survival was associated with higher blood T cell density, whereas shorter survival was associated with higher adjacent-lung clonality. Of the top 100 tumor clones, a median of roughly 57 were detected in paired uninvolved adjacent lung; around 30 were also among that lung's top 100. Uninvolved tumor-adjacent lung showed the highest T cell clonality, higher than tumor, which suggests more focused antigenic responses in the adjacent lung. Because of the exploratory design, TCR variables were selected using unadjusted p-values without false-discovery rate correction. Because multi-region tumor sequencing was not performed, intratumor heterogeneity could not be ruled out.

At diagnosis, peripheral blood, uninvolved tumor-adjacent lung and tumor were collected and were preserved as a mix of fresh-frozen and FFPE material. For TCR repertoire profiling, blood samples were analyzed in the form of peripheral blood mononuclear cells. For this clone: Its antigen remains unidentified. Base quality data are lacking; no much larger clone is found one base away.

Per the germline V gene (reference sequence), SEHNR is the CDR1 and FQNEAQ is the CDR2. Relative to germline, V is 8 bases shorter and J is 5 bases shorter, with 6 bases between their ends. The CDR3 starts with the cysteine, ends with the phenylalanine, and has 11 residues. Here the CDR3 DNA is all that survives: 33 bases in frame from base 1. TCR beta CDR3 regions were sequenced from DNA using the immunoSEQ Assay. The study's processing was this. T cell density was computed as TCR beta template counts normalized to usable DNA estimated by amplifying housekeeping genes. Richness was estimated using the preseqR package, with extrapolation to 400,000 templates for PBMC samples and to 120,000 templates for tissue samples. Clonality was calculated as one minus Pielou's evenness. Tissue-enriched TCRs were identified through differential abundance testing performed on productive amino-acid clonotypes, with a minimum total count of 5 and an alpha of 0.1. The Jaccard Index and the Morisita Overlap Index were used to measure repertoire overlap between compartments. TCR beta CDR3s were clustered by GLIPH together with public tetramer-defined viral CDR3s, and at least three viral sequences plus V-gene enrichment were required for viral motifs. Not all clones reach the TCRdb copy of this immuneACCESS table, which keeps in-frame sequences only. Checked studies attribute under half of the gap to unresolved V genes and leave the rest unexplained. That table supplies the V and J calls and clone size; D and trimming were determined from the DNA. In this sample the table shows 13,000 or so clones, approximately 84% of which occur a single time. The ten most abundant clones make up about 26% of the sample.

The sequencing used peripheral blood, collected before any cancer treatment. This receptor was identified in a male donor older than 55 with stage I squamous cell lung carcinoma. The rearranged segments are TRBV7-9 and TRBJ2-2; the D gene assignment is ambiguous. The bases are TGTGCCAGCTCCGAGACCGGGGAGCTGTTTTTT. Its translation reads: CASSETGELFF.